The clone carrying this TCR beta chain was found many times. TCRdb ran MiXCR on the 5' RACE reads and lists one entry per CDR3 protein. This sample has 250,000 to 350,000 distinct CDR3 sequences; roughly 21% occur once, and the top ten carry about 21%. The germline CDR1 and CDR2 sequences are SGHRS and YFSETQ. V lost 0 bases and J lost 4, with 4 bases in between. The CDR3 runs to 13 residues. The data stem from a study of T-cell memory formation after mild COVID-19. The sequencing input was PBMCs or a T cell subset sorted from them (not recorded which). The TCR sequence derives from a young man who had mild COVID-19 (a few samples of this study predate the infection). Cell type and time point are not known. The rearrangement links TRBV5-1 to TRBJ1-4; D uncertain. CDR3 sequence (DNA): TGCGCCAGCAGCTTGGACCGTAATGAAAAACTGTTTTTT. This gives the protein CASSLDRNEKLFF.